The sequence of this T cell receptor beta chain was determined in a study of T cell responses to AZD1222 COVID-19 vaccine. TCRdb's table, derived via immunoSEQ multiplex PCR, lists solely in-frame clones and lacks some. The table records approximately 88,000 clones, about nine tenths of them present only once. The study's findings and limits: Only a handful of AZD1222 recipients were seropositive at baseline.

Concerning this clone itself: The antigen remains unidentified.

The sequences come from peripheral blood, collected 28 days after the second AZD1222 dose. The clonotype originates from an adult who received the AZD1222 COVID-19 vaccine.

For the CDR3, the DNA is TGCAGCGGGGGTACAGGCCACGAAAAACTGTTTTTT. As protein: CSGGTGHEKLFF. The chain recombines TRBV29-1 with TRBJ1-4; TRBD1 is a possible D gene (5 bases). Germline V gene lookup returns CDR1 SQVTM and CDR2 ANQGSEA. V was trimmed by 7 bases and J by 8 bases, leaving 14 bases between them. This CDR3 spans 12 amino acids. Drawing the rest from reference TRBV29-1 and TRBJ1-4, the complete variable domain is SAVISQKPSRDICQRGTSLTIQCQVDSQVTMMFWYRQQPGQSLTLIATANQGSEATYESGFVIDKFPISRPNLTFSTLTVSNMSPEDSSIYLCSGGTGHEKLFFGSGTQLSVL.